One and the same sample provided the 31 T cell receptor beta chains below, sequenced in a study of control samples from healthy donors and cancer patients. The protocol was immunoSEQ multiplex PCR, while the TCRdb copy is restricted to in-frame clones and leaves out a portion. Among about 230,000 clones listed, almost 85% were seen once. The source material was PBMCs. The receptor set was obtained from a woman in her fifties or sixties with lung cancer.

The chain has TRBV7-9 and TRBJ2-6; 7 positions match TRBD1. V gave up 5 bases and J gave up 3 bases; unmatched junction bases: 13. Germline CDR1 is SEHNR and CDR2 is FQNEAQ (reference sequence). This CDR3 region has 18 residues. The CDR3 sequence: CASSPGTALERGANVLTF. In DNA, the CDR3 is TGTGCCAGCAGCCCAGGGACAGCCTTAGAACGTGGGGCCAACGTCCTGACTTTC.

The chain uses TRBV6-6 and TRBJ1-5, with D unclear. Germline assignment: CDR1 MNHNY and CDR2 SVGAGI (reference sequence). The CDR3 has 15 residues. V lost 2 bases and J 4 bases, leaving 12 bases between the germline ends. The CDR3 bases are TGTGCCAGCAGTTACGAGGGCTTGGGTAATCAGCCCCAGCATTTT. Translated, it gives CASSYEGLGNQPQHF.

V usage is TRBV20-1 and J usage is TRBJ2-7; D may be TRBD1 (5 bases). Germline CDR1 and CDR2: DFQATT and SNEGSKA (reference sequence). V was pared by 6 bases and J by 6 bases, with 12 bases between. CDR3 size: 11 residues. Here the CDR3 DNA reads TGCAGTGCCTCGCCGACAGTCGAGCAGTACTTC. Its protein is CSASPTVEQYF.

The V gene is TRBV7-2, the J gene TRBJ2-1, with 9 bases aligning to TRBD1. Trimming took 5 bases from V and 10 from J; bases not matched to a gene: 12. Germline V gene lookup returns CDR1 SGHTA and CDR2 FQGNSA. The CDR3 contains 15 residues. CDR3 region: CASSPRQGGIGEQFF. The CDR3 coding sequence is TGTGCCAGCAGCCCCAGACAGGGGGGAATCGGGGAGCAGTTCTTC.

The V call is TRBV25-1, the J call TRBJ1-4; maybe TRBD1 (6 bases). CDR3 length: 14 amino acids. Germline V gene data show CDR1 as MGHDK and CDR2 as SYGVNS. The germline V and J ends were trimmed by 4 bases and 5 bases, with 11 bases remaining between them. The CDR3 DNA is TGTGCCAGCAGTGTACAGGGCCTGAATGAAAAACTGTTTTTT. Its translation is CASSVQGLNEKLFF.

The chain couples TRBV4-1 to TRBJ1-4; TRBD1 aligns across 9 bases. Germline CDR1 MGHRA, CDR2 YSYEKL. With 4 bases clipped from V and 3 bases from J, the junction kept 15 bases outside the gene matches. This CDR3 is 19 amino acids long. The chain's CDR3 is CASSRKTGTGPIANEKLFF. As DNA, the CDR3 is TGCGCCAGCAGCCGCAAAACCGGGACAGGGCCTATAGCTAATGAAAAACTGTTTTTT.

Remarks on this clone: Because the CDR3's place on the DNA is in doubt, the DNA is left out and the CDR3 is given as listed by TCRdb. This sequence joins TRBV3-1 (or the pseudogene TRBV3-2) and TRBJ2-1; TRBD2 was called by the table and not checked on the DNA. The CDR3 is 14 residues long, counting both termini. CDR1 LGHDT and CDR2 YNNKEL come from the germline V gene (reference sequence). The CDR3 is CASSQVAGGAFRFF.

This chain links TRBV5-6 with TRBJ1-1; D is possibly TRBD1 (6 bases). V was clipped by 1 base and J by 4 bases, with 14 bases between them. This CDR3 comprises 15 residues. Germline V lookup: CDR1 SGHDT, CDR2 YYEEEE. Here the CDR3 DNA reads TGTGCCAGCAGCTTGTTAACGGGGGCCGGCACTGAAGCTTTCTTT. Translated, it gives CASSLLTGAGTEAFF.

The genes are TRBV7-3 and TRBJ2-2; TRBD2 agrees at 9 bases. With V trimmed by 8 bases and J by 3 bases, 13 bases remained unmatched. Germline CDR1 SGHTA, CDR2 FQGTGA. The CDR3 consists of 17 residues. CDR3 sequence reads: CASRSSGTSSDTGELFF. CDR3 DNA sequence: TGTGCCAGCCGATCGTCTGGGACTAGCTCCGACACCGGGGAGCTGTTTTTT.

The chain combines TRBV19 with TRBJ2-2; 7 positions match TRBD2. CDR3 length: 16 residues. CDR1 and CDR2 from the germline V gene are LNHDA and SQIVND (reference sequence). V was pared by 7 bases and J by 0 bases, with 8 bases of the junction left unmatched. CDR3 bases: TGTGCCAGTACCCCTCACGGGGGGACGAACACCGGGGAGCTGTTTTTT. This translates into CASTPHGGTNTGELFF.

The chain employs TRBV27 and TRBJ2-7; D gene uncertain. The germline V and J ends were trimmed by 0 bases and 7 bases, with 16 bases remaining between them. The CDR3 is made up of 15 amino acids. Germline-derived CDR1 and CDR2 are MNHEY and SMNVEV (reference sequence). This chain's CDR3 is CASSLSYQELGEQYF. CDR3 coding DNA: TGTGCCAGCAGTTTATCATACCAGGAGCTAGGGGAGCAGTACTTC.

J is TRBJ2-7 and V is TRBV5-1; tentatively, D is TRBD2 (6 bases). This CDR3 has 15 residues. Looked up from germline, CDR1 is SGHRS and CDR2 is YFSETQ. The V gene lost 4 bases and the J gene lost 2 bases, with 16 bases spanning the gap. CDR3 in amino acids: CASSPGTPITYEQYF. The CDR3, as DNA: TGCGCCAGCAGCCCCGGGACTCCCATCACCTACGAGCAGTACTTC.

This clone has a count of ten or more. The V call is TRBV5-1, the J call TRBJ2-7, with 7 bases lining up with TRBD2. The CDR3 extends over 16 amino acids. V gave up 0 bases and J gave up 0 bases; unmatched junction bases: 6. Germline loops: CDR1 SGHRS, CDR2 YFSETQ. CDR3 sequence reads: CASSLARGLSSYEQYF. Here the CDR3 DNA reads TGCGCCAGCAGCTTGGCACGGGGACTATCCTCCTACGAGCAGTACTTC.

The sample holds a few counts of this clone. The chain couples TRBV19 to TRBJ1-1, with TRBD1 identical over 8 bases. CDR1 is LNHDA, CDR2 SQIVND, per germline (reference sequence). The CDR3 has 13 amino acids. Germline trimming cut 5 bases from V and 1 base from J; bases unmatched to any gene: 0. CDR3 sequence (DNA): TGTGCCAGTAGTCAGGGGGCGAACACTGAAGCTTTCTTT. It codes for CASSQGANTEAFF.

The rearrangement joins TRBV3-1 (or the pseudogene TRBV3-2) to TRBJ2-1, with D perhaps matching TRBD2 (6 bases). CDR1 and CDR2 (germline): LGHDT, YNNKEL (reference sequence). V was pared by 1 base and J by 3 bases, with 13 bases between. The length of the CDR3 is 16 residues. CDR3 in amino acids: CASSQGNGRGYNEQFF. The CDR3 coding sequence is TGTGCCAGCAGCCAAGGAAATGGGCGGGGCTACAATGAGCAGTTCTTC.

This clone was seen more than once but under ten times. J is TRBJ2-1 and V is TRBV5-1; either TRBD1 or TRBD2 may supply D (5 bases each). Germline V gene sequence: CDR1 SGHRS, CDR2 YFSETQ. V lost 6 bases to trimming and J lost 8 bases, with 15 bases between them. The CDR3 spans 13 residues. Here the CDR3 reads CASNEALGDEQFF. As DNA, the CDR3 is TGCGCCAGCAACGAGGCACTAGGGGATGAGCAGTTCTTC.

In this sample, this clone turned up a few times. The CDR3 DNA reads as TGTGCCAGCATCCCTGGTGGGGATTCTAACTATGGCTACACCTTC. Translation gives CASIPGGDSNYGYTF. The V and J genes are TRBV28 and TRBJ1-2; D unclear. Germline V gene data show CDR1 as MDHEN and CDR2 as SYDVKM. V gave up 7 bases and J gave up 0 bases, with 15 bases separating them. This CDR3 comprises 15 residues.

This chain links TRBV5-1 with TRBJ2-2; a weak D match, TRBD1 (6 bases). With 6 bases removed from V and 2 bases from J, the gap between germline ends came to 8 bases. Germline V gives CDR1 SGHRS, CDR2 YFSETQ. The CDR3 length is 13 residues. The CDR3 loop is CASTDRNTGELFF. CDR3 DNA sequence: TGCGCCAGCACGGACAGAAACACCGGGGAGCTGTTTTTT.

The V and J genes are TRBV5-4 and TRBJ1-3, with TRBD1 as a possible D gene (6 bases). The CDR3 is made up of 16 amino acids. The germline V and J ends were trimmed by 0 bases and 0 bases, with 10 bases remaining between them. Germline CDR1 SGHNT, CDR2 YYREEE (reference sequence). The CDR3 DNA is TGTGCCAGCAGCTTGGGGGTCAGGGGCTCTGGAAACACCATATATTTT. Protein product: CASSLGVRGSGNTIYF.

The V gene is TRBV29-1, the J gene TRBJ2-7; 13 bases match TRBD2. CDR1 and CDR2 (germline): SQVTM, ANQGSEA. This CDR3 comprises 17 residues. V lost 4 bases to trimming and J lost 3 bases; unmatched junction nucleotides: 12. CDR3 bases: TGCAGCGTTGGGCCGGGACTAGCGGGGAGTAATATCTACGAGCAGTACTTC. Encoded protein: CSVGPGLAGSNIYEQYF.

In this sample, this clone turned up a few times. This chain links TRBV2 with TRBJ2-7; D is perhaps TRBD1 (7 bases). Per the germline V gene, CDR1 is SNHLY and CDR2 is FYNNEI. The CDR3 has 13 amino acids. V lost 11 bases and J lost 0, with 14 bases in between. CDR3 sequence reads: CAGGTDLSYEQYF. For the CDR3, the DNA is TGTGCCGGCGGGACAGATCTCTCCTACGAGCAGTACTTC.

CDR3 nucleotides: TGTGCCAGCAGTTACCGGGAGGGCCAAGATGGCTACACCTTC. Translating it yields CASSYREGQDGYTF. This sequence joins TRBV6-7 and TRBJ1-2; no definite D call. TRBV6-7 has ORF status, its function being uncertain. CDR3 size: 14 residues. Trimming took 2 bases from V and 6 from J, leaving 13 bases between them.

V usage is TRBV18 and J usage is TRBJ2-3, with TRBD2 as a possible D gene (5 bases). Per germline, CDR1 KGHSH and CDR2 LQKENI. CDR3 size: 12 residues. With 3 bases removed from V and 6 bases from J, the gap between germline ends came to 7 bases. Written as DNA, the CDR3 is TGTGCCAGCTCACCGCGGGCGGATACGCAGTATTTT. Amino acid sequence: CASSPRADTQYF.

The J gene is TRBJ2-1, the V gene TRBV5-1; 7 nucleotides align to TRBD2. V was pared by 6 bases and J by 1 base, with 4 bases of the junction left unmatched. Germline V lookup: CDR1 SGHRS, CDR2 YFSETQ. There are 14 residues in the CDR3. CDR3 loop: CASTRGGSYNEQFF. CDR3 coding DNA: TGCGCCAGCACCCGCGGGGGATCCTACAATGAGCAGTTCTTC.

The gene calls are TRBV29-1 and TRBJ1-2, with D perhaps TRBD1 (6 bases). Germline CDR1 is SQVTM and CDR2 is ANQGSEA. This CDR3 region has 15 residues. V lost 7 bases, J lost 8 bases, and 26 bases lay in between. For the CDR3, the DNA is TGCAGCGCCCTAAGGGGGTCTTTAGGGTTCAGCGGCTACACCTTC. Translation gives CSALRGSLGFSGYTF.

The DNA for the CDR3 is TGTGCCACCAGTGATCCGGGGACACCGGGGCAGTACTTC. This gives the protein CATSDPGTPGQYF. This chain connects TRBV24-1 to TRBJ2-7, with D perhaps TRBD1 (6 bases). Germline CDR1 reads KGHDR; CDR2 reads SFDVKD. This CDR3 contains 13 residues. Trimming removed 3 bases at V and 9 bases at J, with 14 bases between.

V and J are TRBV7-2 and TRBJ2-7, with 7 bases that match TRBD2. The CDR3 contains 14 residues. V lost 7 bases and J lost 1; bases outside the gene matches: 7. Germline V gives CDR1 SGHTA, CDR2 FQGNSA. This CDR3 reads CASTQSSGSYEQYF. CDR3 coding DNA: TGTGCCAGCACGCAGTCTAGCGGTTCCTACGAGCAGTACTTC.

This chain connects TRBV5-4 to TRBJ2-7; 9 bases align to TRBD1. In germline, CDR1 is SGHNT, CDR2 YYREEE (reference sequence). The CDR3 is 17 amino acids. V trimming: 4 bases; J trimming: 3 bases; junction bases outside the gene matches: 14. The CDR3 loop is CASSVLAGQGVIYEQYF. The CDR3 nucleotides are TGTGCCAGCAGCGTGCTCGCGGGACAGGGTGTGATCTACGAGCAGTACTTC.

The rearrangement uses TRBV5-1 and TRBJ2-7, with D tentatively TRBD2 (7 bases). The CDR3 totals 13 residues. Per germline, CDR1 SGHRS and CDR2 YFSETQ. V was pared by 4 bases and J by 3 bases, with 11 bases between. In DNA form, the CDR3 reads TGCGCCAGCAGCCGGGGGGCTTACTACGAGCAGTACTTC. Residues: CASSRGAYYEQYF.

This clone showed up just once. The V call is TRBV19, the J call TRBJ2-7, with 9 bases matching TRBD1. The V gene end was trimmed by 4 bases and the J gene end by 3 bases; junction bases not matched to a gene: 7. The CDR3 loop spans 15 amino acids. Germline CDR1 reads LNHDA; CDR2 reads SQIVND (reference sequence). The CDR3 sequence is CASSTRTGVVYEQYF. CDR3 in DNA: TGTGCCAGTAGTACCCGGACAGGGGTGGTCTACGAGCAGTACTTC.

V gene TRBV6-5 combines with J gene TRBJ1-2; D unclear. V dropped 6 bases and J dropped 4 bases, with 18 bases sitting between them. Germline V gives CDR1 MNHEY, CDR2 SVGAGI. The CDR3 is made up of 15 amino acids. The CDR3 loop reads CASSPPDLGVYGYTF. CDR3 DNA sequence: TGTGCCAGCAGCCCCCCTGACCTGGGCGTCTATGGCTACACCTTC.